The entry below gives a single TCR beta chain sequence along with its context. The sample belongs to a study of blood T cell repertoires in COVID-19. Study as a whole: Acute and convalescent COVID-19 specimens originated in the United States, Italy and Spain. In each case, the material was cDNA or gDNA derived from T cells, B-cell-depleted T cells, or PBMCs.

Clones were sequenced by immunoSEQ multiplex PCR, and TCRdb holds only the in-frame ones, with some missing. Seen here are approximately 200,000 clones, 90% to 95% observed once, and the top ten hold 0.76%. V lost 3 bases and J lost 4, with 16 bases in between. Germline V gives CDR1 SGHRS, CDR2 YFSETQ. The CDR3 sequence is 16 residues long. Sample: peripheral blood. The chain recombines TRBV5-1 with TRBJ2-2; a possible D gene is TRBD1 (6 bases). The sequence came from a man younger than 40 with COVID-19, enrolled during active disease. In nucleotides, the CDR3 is TGCGCCAGCAGCTGGGGGCTTTACGGGCTCACCGGGGAGCTGTTTTTT. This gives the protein CASSWGLYGLTGELFF.